The T cell receptor (beta chain) under discussion was sequenced for a study of T cell responses to AZD1222 COVID-19 vaccine (TCRdb year 2021). About the investigation overall: TCR sequencing was performed for roughly 250 trial participants, of whom 207 were given two doses of AZD1222 and around 25 were given two doses of MenACWY control vaccine. Enrollment into the trials was organized by age into subgroups of 18-55, 56-69 and 70-plus years, and those subgroups contained about 160, 30 and 59 TCR-sequenced participants, respectively.

The CDR3 regions of human TCRbeta chains were analyzed by immunosequencing. The authors' analysis ran thus. Repertoire TCRs were matched against a reference library of SARS-CoV-2-specific TCRs generated with the MIRA antigen-specificity platform. Breadth was defined as the fraction of unique TCRs that were SARS-CoV-2-associated. Depth was defined as the fraction of total T cells that were SARS-CoV-2-associated. Using the MIRA data, each spike-specific TCR was assigned both to the spike region to which the TCR was reactive and to a CD4 or CD8 class. Log10-transformed breadth and depth values were compared by one-way ANOVA with Sidak's multiple comparisons tests. TCRdb took this table from immuneACCESS and kept in-frame rearrangements with V and J called. Such tables lack part of the clones; where checked against another copy, unresolved V genes explain under half of the gap, and the rest is unexplained. The V and J calls and clone size come from that table; D and trimming were worked out from the DNA. Here the sample has about 150,000 clones; approximately 88% occur a single time. The top ten hold 3% to 4% of the sample.

CDR1 and CDR2, looked up from the germline V gene (reference sequence), are MNHEY and SMNVEV. V was cut back by 3 bases and J by 0 bases, leaving a gap of 12 bases between them. Inclusive of the bounding cysteine and phenylalanine, the CDR3 is 16 residues long. The entry retains the CDR3 DNA only, 48 bases that are in frame from base 1. This specimen's time point label, interpreted: baseline before first vaccination. What this sample's treatment or condition label stands for: meningococcal conjugate vaccine given as trial control. The vaccinee samples were drawn from two UK trials, COV001 and COV002, one of which was a single-blind randomized controlled phase 2/3 trial testing AZD1222 (ChAdOx1 nCoV-19) in healthy adults. Trial participant PBMC samples were collected at day 0 and day 28 after the second dose for TCRbeta chain sequencing. General findings and caveats noted by the study authors: Because no day 14 peak-response samples were available, repertoires were characterized only after the peak T cell response. A significant rise in spike-specific TCR breadth and depth was observed after two AZD1222 doses relative to day 0 and relative to MenACWY recipients. The vaccine-associated CD4 TCRs covered the entire spike protein, and the dominant responses fell in regions 160-218 and 743-854. In the small 56-69-year group, the increase in depth fell short of significance, most likely because of low power. Participants were mostly white British, with more females than males. The authors suggested clonal diversity may have been underestimated. Only five to seven AZD1222 recipients were SARS-CoV-2 seropositive at baseline, limiting conclusions about previously exposed vaccinees. Epitopes outside the regions mutated in the B.1.351 and B.1.1.7 variants were reportedly recognized by nearly half of the unique spike-specific TCRs.

Of note for this clone: The specificity of this receptor is unknown. Within one base of it there is no much larger clone, and no base qualities were kept.

Recombination joined TRBV27 with TRBJ2-4; the D gene identity is not certain. The input for sequencing was peripheral blood, taken on day 0 of MenACWY control vaccination. This TCR was recovered from an adult in good health. CDR3 sequence: CASSFLVDIAKNIQYF. The DNA sequence is given as TGTGCCAGCAGTTTTCTTGTGGATATAGCCAAAAACATTCAGTACTTC.